This passage covers 25 T cell receptor beta chains from one sample sequenced in a study of cytomegalovirus exposure and HLA in healthy donors. Vbeta (60) and Jbeta (13) primers were used in the PCR. Sequencing was performed with immunoSEQ multiplex PCR; in TCRdb, only in-frame clones are kept and a portion is missing. The sample has 120,000 or so clones; over 65% are singletons. The source material was PBMCs. The receptors stem from a man aged 30 to 39 in good health and CMV-seronegative.

The chain joins TRBV19 to TRBJ2-1; D is unclear. Trimming took off 1 base at V and 13 bases at J, with 11 bases between the two ends. This CDR3 contains 12 residues. In germline, CDR1 is LNHDA, CDR2 SQIVND (reference sequence). This CDR3 reads CASSIVSGNQFF. CDR3 bases: TGTGCCAGTAGTATAGTCAGTGGCAACCAGTTCTTC.

The chain joins TRBV27 to TRBJ2-3; D gene unclear. The CDR3 extends over 12 amino acids. V shed 6 bases and J shed 2 bases, with 6 bases lying between them. Per germline, CDR1 MNHEY and CDR2 SMNVEV (reference sequence). The CDR3 here is CASRAYTDTQYF. Here the CDR3 DNA reads TGTGCCAGCAGGGCATACACAGATACGCAGTATTTT.

This sequence joins TRBV19 and TRBJ2-2; D gene unclear. CDR1 and CDR2 from the germline V gene are LNHDA and SQIVND (reference sequence). The CDR3 has 14 residues. Trimming pared 3 bases from V and 3 bases from J, leaving 8 bases between. CDR3 in DNA: TGTGCCAGTAGTATGGGCCGAGACACCGGGGAGCTGTTTTTT. Encoded protein: CASSMGRDTGELFF.

The chain uses TRBV30 and TRBJ1-1, with 8 bases lining up with TRBD1. The CDR3 runs to 14 residues. Germline CDR1 is GTSNPN and CDR2 is SVGIG (reference sequence). J lost 5 bases, V lost 3 bases, and 8 bases had no gene match. CDR3 sequence (DNA): TGTGCCTGGAGCCTTGGACAGGGAAGTACTGAAGCTTTCTTT. Translated: CAWSLGQGSTEAFF.

In nucleotides, the CDR3 is TGTGCCAGCACCCTACGGGGGACCCGGTTGGTTATGTCCTACAATGAGCAGTTCTTC. Translation: CASTLRGTRLVMSYNEQFF. J is TRBJ2-1 and V is TRBV27, with D possibly being TRBD2 (6 bases). Germline V CDR1 and CDR2: MNHEY, SMNVEV (reference sequence). V was shortened by 7 bases and J by 1 base, with 26 bases between the two germline ends. The CDR3 is 19 residues long.

This clone was counted once. The chain is built from TRBV2 and TRBJ1-4, with D hard to call. CDR1 SNHLY and CDR2 FYNNEI come from the germline V gene. This CDR3 is 13 amino acids long. Deletions cut 4 bases from V and 4 bases from J, with 7 bases between. DNA for the CDR3: TGTGCCAGCAGTGGACAAGTTAATGAAAAACTGTTTTTT. Its protein product is CASSGQVNEKLFF.

This rearrangement joins TRBV2 to TRBJ1-5, with 9 bases matching TRBD1. This CDR3 has 15 residues. Trimming cost V 1 base and J 2 bases; bases outside gene matches: 0. Germline CDR1 reads SNHLY; CDR2 reads FYNNEI. The DNA for the CDR3 is TGTGCCAGCAGTGAAGGGACAGGGGGCAATCAGCCCCAGCATTTT. It codes for CASSEGTGGNQPQHF.

The rearrangement uses TRBV5-1 and TRBJ1-5; TRBD1 aligns across 8 bases. The CDR3 length is 15 residues. The germline V gene encodes CDR1 SGHRS and CDR2 YFSETQ. With V trimmed by 0 bases and J by 7 bases, 6 bases remained unmatched. The CDR3 spells CASSLDGQGRQPQHF. Here the CDR3 DNA reads TGCGCCAGCAGCTTGGACGGACAGGGTAGACAGCCCCAGCATTTT.

The chain has TRBV6-5 and TRBJ1-2; D is unclear. V was shortened by 2 bases and J by 5 bases, with 9 bases between the two germline ends. CDR3 length equals 13 residues. CDR1 is MNHEY and CDR2 is SVGAGI in the germline V gene. DNA of the CDR3: TGTGCCAGCAGTTACCCGCCCGGGTATGGCTACACCTTC. Protein sequence: CASSYPPGYGYTF.

V gene TRBV29-1 combines with J gene TRBJ1-5, with D perhaps matching TRBD1 (6 bases). Germline V gene sequence: CDR1 SQVTM, CDR2 ANQGSEA. The CDR3 is 14 amino acids. Trimming left V 6 bases short and J 6 bases short, with 18 bases between. The CDR3 spells CSVALGQVPQPQHF. The CDR3 nucleotides read TGCAGCGTCGCCCTGGGACAAGTCCCTCAGCCCCAGCATTTT. Full variable domain (rest looked up from reference TRBV29-1 and TRBJ1-5): SAVISQKPSRDICQRGTSLTIQCQVDSQVTMMFWYRQQPGQSLTLIATANQGSEATYESGFVIDKFPISRPNLTFSTLTVSNMSPEDSSIYLCSVALGQVPQPQHFGDGTRLSIL.

This clone appeared once. The rearrangement joins TRBV10-3 to TRBJ1-5, with 7 positions matching TRBD1. CDR3 length: 17 amino acids. The V and J ends lost 1 base and 1 base, in that order; junction bases with no gene match: 7. Germline loops: CDR1 ENHRY, CDR2 SYGVKD. The DNA for the CDR3 is TGTGCCATCAGTGAGTTGAAATTACAGGGGAGCAATCAGCCCCAGCATTTT. Translating it yields CAISELKLQGSNQPQHF.

V usage is TRBV6-5 and J usage is TRBJ1-6; D ambiguous. Germline V gives CDR1 MNHEY, CDR2 SVGAGI. The CDR3 sequence is 15 residues long. V was cut by 0 bases and J by 7 bases, with 10 bases left in between. The CDR3 nucleotides are TGTGCCAGCAGTTACTCGGAGGGCCCCAATTCACCCCTCCACTTT. Protein: CASSYSEGPNSPLHF.

This chain links TRBV30 with TRBJ1-2; 8 nucleotides align to TRBD1. The CDR3 consists of 15 residues. The trim removed 1 base at V and 1 base at J, leaving 5 bases unmatched. CDR1 is GTSNPN and CDR2 is SVGIG in the germline V gene (reference sequence). The CDR3 coding sequence is TGTGCCTGGAGTGCAGACAGGGGATTTAACTATGGCTACACCTTC. Its protein is CAWSADRGFNYGYTF.

The chain has TRBV5-4 and TRBJ2-7; 9 bases align to TRBD2. V lost 2 bases to trimming and J lost 6 bases; unmatched junction nucleotides: 3. There are 13 residues in the CDR3. Germline-derived CDR1 and CDR2 are SGHNT and YYREEE (reference sequence). The CDR3 reads CASSFAGGSEQYF. In DNA, the CDR3 is TGTGCCAGCAGCTTTGCGGGAGGGAGCGAGCAGTACTTC. Variable domain in full (rest from reference TRBV5-4 and TRBJ2-7): ETGVTQSPTHLIKTRGQQVTLRCSSQSGHNTVSWYQQALGQGPQFIFQYYREEENGRGNFPPRFSGLQFPNYSSELNVNALELDDSALYLCASSFAGGSEQYFGPGTRLTVT.

The chain joins TRBV7-2 to TRBJ1-2; a possible D gene is TRBD1 (5 bases). The CDR3 covers 18 residues. With 0 bases removed from V and 4 bases from J, the gap between germline ends came to 21 bases. Germline values: CDR1 SGHTA, CDR2 FQGNSA. The CDR3 region is CASSLAAGGERRIYGYTF. The CDR3, as DNA: TGTGCCAGCAGCTTAGCCGCGGGGGGGGAACGCAGGATCTATGGCTACACCTTC. Full variable domain (remainder filled in from reference TRBV7-2 and TRBJ1-2): GAGVSQSPSNKVTEKGKDVELRCDPISGHTALYWYRQSLGQGLEFLIYFQGNSAPDKSGLPSDRFSAERTGGSVSTLTIQRTQQEDSAVYLCASSLAAGGERRIYGYTFGSGTRLTVV.

V and J are TRBV29-1 and TRBJ1-1, with no clear D. The CDR3 is made up of 15 amino acids. Deletions cut 7 bases from V and 5 bases from J, with 23 bases between. Germline V gene data show CDR1 as SQVTM and CDR2 as ANQGSEA. The CDR3 sequence: CSAGLFEGAGTEAFF. The CDR3 DNA is TGCAGCGCTGGTTTGTTTGAGGGCGCGGGAACTGAAGCTTTCTTT.

The rearrangement joins TRBV5-6 to TRBJ2-2; possible D gene TRBD2, 5 bases. CDR3 length: 14 residues. Trimming removed 2 bases from V and 6 bases from J, with 11 bases in between. The germline CDR1 and CDR2 sequences are SGHDT and YYEEEE. The CDR3, as DNA: TGTGCCAGCAGCTTCCCGGGAAGGTCCGGGGAGCTGTTTTTT. The encoded protein is CASSFPGRSGELFF.

This clone has a single count. This rearrangement joins TRBV28 to TRBJ1-2; 7 positions match TRBD1. CDR1 MDHEN and CDR2 SYDVKM come from the germline V gene. With 6 bases clipped from V and 0 bases from J, the junction kept 7 bases outside the gene matches. CDR3 length: 15 residues. The chain's CDR3 is CASSHSDRPNYGYTF. For the CDR3, the DNA is TGTGCCAGCAGCCACTCGGACAGGCCTAACTATGGCTACACCTTC.

The chain joins TRBV5-1 to TRBJ1-2; TRBD1 aligns across 7 bases. V was clipped by 4 bases and J by 4 bases; unmatched bases: 16. The CDR3 runs to 17 residues. From germline, CDR1 is SGHRS and CDR2 YFSETQ. This CDR3 reads CASSSGQEPPSTYGYTF. The DNA for the CDR3 is TGCGCCAGCAGCAGTGGACAGGAGCCCCCCTCTACCTATGGCTACACCTTC.

The chain joins TRBV5-4 to TRBJ2-1; 10 bases align to TRBD1. The germline gives CDR1 SGHNT, CDR2 YYREEE (reference sequence). V shed 3 bases and J 4 bases; nucleotides not matched to a gene: 7. There are 16 residues in the CDR3. CDR3 DNA: TGTGCCAGCAGCTCCGGGACAGGGGCGGATTACAATGAGCAGTTCTTC. Translation gives CASSSGTGADYNEQFF.

V usage is TRBV30 and J usage is TRBJ1-2; 10 nucleotides align to TRBD1. V shed 3 bases, J shed 5 bases, and the junction held 12 bases outside the gene matches. The V gene's germline CDR1 is GTSNPN and CDR2 SVGIG (reference sequence). The CDR3 is 16 amino acids. CDR3 nucleotide sequence: TGTGCCTGGAGCGATAACCCTGGACAGGGGGGTTATGGCTACACCTTC. As protein: CAWSDNPGQGGYGYTF. The full variable domain, completed using reference TRBV30 and TRBJ1-2, is SQTIHQWPATLVQPVGSPLSLECTVEGTSNPNLYWYRQAAGRGLQLLFYSVGIGQISSEVPQNLSASRPQDRQFILSSKKLLLSDSGFYLCAWSDNPGQGGYGYTFGSGTRLTVV.

This clone was counted a single time. The chain joins TRBV5-6 to TRBJ2-7; 9 nucleotides agree with TRBD1. The CDR3 runs to 15 residues. CDR1 SGHDT and CDR2 YYEEEE come from the germline V gene. V lost 4 bases and J lost 4; bases outside the gene matches: 9. CDR3 in amino acids: CASSTRQGVFYEQYF. As DNA, the CDR3 is TGTGCCAGCAGCACTAGACAGGGGGTCTTTTACGAGCAGTACTTC.

The chain joins TRBV5-1 to TRBJ1-1, with D uncertain. The germline CDR1 and CDR2 sequences are SGHRS and YFSETQ. The CDR3 contains 15 residues. V was pared by 0 bases and J by 1 base, with 10 bases between. In nucleotides, the CDR3 is TGCGCCAGCAGCTTGGATCAGATACAGAACACTGAAGCTTTCTTT. Translating it yields CASSLDQIQNTEAFF.

The rearrangement joins TRBV7-9 to TRBJ2-3; maybe TRBD2 (6 bases). The ends were cut back, 5 bases at V and 4 bases at J, with 10 bases in the middle. Germline values: CDR1 SEHNR, CDR2 FQNEAQ (reference sequence). This CDR3 comprises 13 residues. The CDR3 DNA follows: TGTGCCAGCAGCCTGACTAGTGCAGATACGCAGTATTTT. Its protein product is CASSLTSADTQYF.

J is TRBJ2-7 and V is TRBV30; 9 bases are a match to TRBD1. V dropped 3 bases and J dropped 0; count of bases not matched to a gene: 6. Germline loops: CDR1 GTSNPN, CDR2 SVGIG (reference sequence). The CDR3 is made up of 15 amino acids. The CDR3 DNA reads TGTGCCTGGAGGGGCGGACAGGGGAGCTCCTACGAGCAGTACTTC. Protein sequence: CAWRGGQGSSYEQYF. Full variable domain (missing parts from reference TRBV30 and TRBJ2-7): SQTIHQWPATLVQPVGSPLSLECTVEGTSNPNLYWYRQAAGRGLQLLFYSVGIGQISSEVPQNLSASRPQDRQFILSSKKLLLSDSGFYLCAWRGGQGSSYEQYFGPGTRLTVT.